The present T cell receptor beta chain was sequenced within a study of blood T cell repertoires in COVID-19. Turning to the study itself: From the United States, Italy and Spain came samples of acute and convalescent COVID-19. PBMCs, B-cell-depleted T cells, or T cells provided the cDNA or gDNA that made up the material.

Methods used by the authors: Nucleated cell counts were estimated from reference gene primer amplification. Using immunoSEQ multiplex PCR, the repertoire was profiled, and TCRdb retains in-frame clones only, with some absent. V, J and clone size derive from that table, while D and trimming were established from the DNA sequence. The profile shows about 97,000 clones, about four fifths of them singletons. Trimming took 1 base from V and 3 from J; bases not matched to a gene: 7. Germline assignment: CDR1 SGDLS and CDR2 YYNGEE. This CDR3 region has 19 residues. This receptor was taken from a man aged 35 to 55 with active or convalescent COVID-19. The chain employs TRBV9 and TRBJ2-2; TRBD2 aligns across 15 bases. Sequencing input: peripheral blood. The CDR3 sequence is CASSVKWTSGGVDTGELFF. The CDR3 coding sequence is TGTGCCAGCAGCGTAAAGTGGACTAGCGGGGGGGTTGACACCGGGGAGCTGTTTTTT. The whole variable domain, remainder taken from reference TRBV9 and TRBJ2-2, is DSGVTQTPKHLITATGQRVTLRCSPRSGDLSVYWYQQSLDQGLQFLIQYYNGEERAKGNILERFSAQQFPDLHSELNLSSLELGDSALYFCASSVKWTSGGVDTGELFFGEGSRLTVL.